These 3 T cell receptor beta chains share one sample of origin, sequenced in a study of immune evolution from preneoplasia to lung adenocarcinoma. Libraries were prepared by immunoSEQ multiplex PCR; TCRdb keeps only in-frame clonotypes and omits some of them. Altogether thousands of clones are present, approximately 85% being singletons, with the ten largest covering 4.5% to 6%. The material sequenced was FFPE minimally invasive lung adenocarcinoma tissue. These TCRs come from a person aged 65 to 85 with lung adenocarcinoma.

CDR3 amino acids: CASLLAPSGLKPQHF. CDR3 DNA sequence: TGTGCCAGCCTCCTTGCCCCATCGGGTCTGAAGCCCCAGCATTTT. This rearrangement joins TRBV6-1 to TRBJ1-5; D gene uncertain. V was clipped by 8 bases and J by 8 bases, with 22 bases between them. Germline CDR1 reads MNHNS; CDR2 reads SASEGT. The CDR3 is 15 amino acids.

V and J are TRBV27 and TRBJ1-6; D gene unclear. Germline lookup yields CDR1 MNHEY and CDR2 SMNVEV (reference sequence). There are 15 residues in the CDR3. Trimming took off 3 bases at V and 9 bases at J, with 15 bases between the two ends. The CDR3 spells CASSFRGLEGSPLHF. The CDR3 coding sequence is TGTGCCAGCAGTTTCCGTGGATTGGAGGGTTCACCCCTCCACTTT.

This chain uses TRBV6-5 with TRBJ2-5; no clear D gene. CDR3 length equals 14 residues. Looked up from germline, CDR1 is MNHEY and CDR2 is SVGAGI. Deletions cut 3 bases from V and 5 bases from J, with 13 bases between. CDR3 sequence (DNA): TGTGCCAGCAGTTATGCCCTAGATCCGGAGACCCAGTACTTC. Its protein product is CASSYALDPETQYF.